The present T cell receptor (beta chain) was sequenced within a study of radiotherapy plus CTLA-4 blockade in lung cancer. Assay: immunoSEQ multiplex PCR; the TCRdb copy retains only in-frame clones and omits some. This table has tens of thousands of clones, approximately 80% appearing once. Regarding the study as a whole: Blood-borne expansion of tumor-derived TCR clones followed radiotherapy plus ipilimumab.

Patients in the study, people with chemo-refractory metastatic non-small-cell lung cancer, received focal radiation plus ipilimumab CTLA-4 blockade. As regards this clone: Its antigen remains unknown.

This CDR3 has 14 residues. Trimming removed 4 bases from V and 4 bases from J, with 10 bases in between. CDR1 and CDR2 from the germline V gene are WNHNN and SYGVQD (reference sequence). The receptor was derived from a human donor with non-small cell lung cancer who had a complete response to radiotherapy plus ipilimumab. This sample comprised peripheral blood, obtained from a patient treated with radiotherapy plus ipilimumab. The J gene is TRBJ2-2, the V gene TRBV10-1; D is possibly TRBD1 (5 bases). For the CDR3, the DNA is TGCGCCAGCAGTGCAGGGTCGGGCACCGGGGAGCTGTTTTTT. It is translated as CASSAGSGTGELFF.